The 17 T cell receptor beta chains presented below share a single source sample, sequenced in a study of regulatory T cells in long-lasting Graves disease. Arm-PCR with iRepertoire HTBI primers amplified the CDR3 regions for these TCR beta libraries. TCRdb reprocessed the multiplex PCR reads with MiXCR, giving one entry per CDR3 protein. The sample yields 400,000 to 500,000 distinct CDR3 sequences, 22% seen once. Time point noted: persistent/refractory GD, antithyroid drugs over 5 years with positive TRAb. PBMC-extracted RNA yielded the TCR library. The sequenced sample was peripheral blood mononuclear cells (PBMCs), obtained when the disease was refractory, from a patient treated with antithyroid drugs. The receptors were gathered from a female donor with Graves disease.

This clonotype showed up many times. The rearrangement joins TRBV19 to TRBJ2-5; 12 bases agree with TRBD2. Losses at the gene ends were 6 bases for V and 3 bases for J; bases not matched to a gene: 5. Germline V CDR1 and CDR2: LNHDA, SQIVND (reference sequence). This CDR3 spans 15 amino acids. CDR3: CASRKRLAGEETQYF. CDR3 nucleotides: TGTGCCAGTAGAAAAAGACTAGCGGGAGAAGAGACCCAGTACTTC.

Comment on this clonotype: A much more abundant neighbour one base away suggests this may be a read error. The chain uses TRBV11-1 and TRBJ1-1; TRBD1 matches at 7 bases. Trimming took 2 bases from V and 4 from J; bases not matched to a gene: 7. Germline-derived CDR1 and CDR2 are SGHAT and FQDESV (reference sequence). This CDR3 region has 15 residues. The CDR3 region has the DNA TGTGCCAGCAGCTTACGGTCAGGGGGTGTCACTGAAGCTTTCTTT. Translation: CASSLRSGGVTEAFF.

The table lists this clonotype with a few counts. V and J are TRBV20-1 and TRBJ2-7; 11 nucleotides agree with TRBD2. After removal of 6 bases from V and 0 bases from J, the junction contained 4 bases not matched to a gene. The CDR3 spans 14 residues. Per the germline V gene, CDR1 is DFQATT and CDR2 is SNEGSKA (reference sequence). As DNA, the CDR3 is TGCAGTGCGACTAGCGGGATTAGCTCCTACGAGCAGTACTTC. Encoded protein: CSATSGISSYEQYF.

The sample holds a few counts of this clonotype. V and J are TRBV7-2 and TRBJ2-5; no clear D gene. The CDR3 runs 14 residues. Germline CDR1 is SGHTA and CDR2 is FQGNSA. Trimming took off 2 bases at V and 4 bases at J, with 11 bases between the two ends. The DNA for the CDR3 is TGTGCCAGCAGCTTACTGGGCATAACAGAGACCCAGTACTTC. This gives the protein CASSLLGITETQYF.

V and J are TRBV6-4 and TRBJ1-5; D unresolved. The CDR3 runs to 13 residues. Germline V CDR1 and CDR2: MRHNA, SNTAGT. V lost 5 bases to trimming and J lost 7 bases, with 12 bases between them. CDR3 protein: CASSSFLGQPQHF. DNA of the CDR3: TGTGCCAGCAGTTCTTTCCTGGGACAGCCCCAGCATTTT.

This chain uses TRBV12-3 or TRBV12-4 with TRBJ1-4; no firm D call. The CDR3 runs to 13 residues. V shed 1 base and J shed 4 bases, with 4 bases lying between them. The CDR3 is CASSLGINEKLFF. DNA for the CDR3: TGTGCCAGCAGTTTAGGTATTAATGAAAAACTGTTTTTT.

The V gene is TRBV27, the J gene TRBJ1-2, with D unclear. The germline V gene encodes CDR1 MNHEY and CDR2 SMNVEV (reference sequence). The V gene lost 6 bases and the J gene lost 0 bases, with 5 bases spanning the gap. The CDR3 runs to 12 residues. The CDR3 coding sequence is TGTGCCAGCAGATCAGCTAACTATGGCTACACCTTC. As protein: CASRSANYGYTF.

The sample holds many counts of this clonotype. V usage is TRBV6-5 and J usage is TRBJ1-2; the D gene is possibly TRBD1 (6 bases). The CDR3 runs 16 residues. Germline CDR1 reads MNHEY; CDR2 reads SVGAGI. V dropped 2 bases and J dropped 4 bases, with 17 bases sitting between them. The chain's CDR3 is CASSYTTRGLSYGYTF. CDR3 nucleotide sequence: TGTGCCAGCAGTTACACTACCAGGGGTCTAAGCTATGGCTACACCTTC.

This clonotype was picked up many times. The CDR3 nucleotides read TGTGCCAGCACTGGGGACTTGGGGTATAATTCACCCCTCCACTTT. Protein product: CASTGDLGYNSPLHF. The V call is TRBV2, the J call TRBJ1-6; TRBD1 is a possible D gene (5 bases). The CDR3 has 15 amino acids. CDR1 is SNHLY and CDR2 is FYNNEI in the germline V gene. V was shortened by 7 bases and J by 4 bases, with 14 bases between the two germline ends. Full variable domain (outside the CDR3, taken from reference TRBV2 and TRBJ1-6): EPEVTQTPSHQVTQMGQEVILRCVPISNHLYFYWYRQILGQKVEFLVSFYNNEISEKSEIFDDQFSVERPDGSNFTLKIRSTKLEDSAMYFCASTGDLGYNSPLHFGNGTRLTVT.

This clonotype was seen ten or more times. The chain links TRBV6-1 to TRBJ1-2; no clear D gene. The CDR3 is 13 residues long. CDR1 MNHNS and CDR2 SASEGT come from the germline V gene. Trimming removed 6 bases from V and 4 bases from J, with 12 bases in between. CDR3 sequence reads: CASSLRVGYGYTF. CDR3 bases: TGTGCCAGCAGCTTAAGGGTGGGCTATGGCTACACCTTC.

This clonotype came up a few times. V gene TRBV6-5 combines with J gene TRBJ1-6, with 7 nucleotides matching TRBD1. This CDR3 comprises 19 residues. The germline gives CDR1 MNHEY, CDR2 SVGAGI. The V gene end was trimmed by 2 bases and the J gene end by 2 bases; junction bases not matched to a gene: 12. The CDR3 DNA reads TGTGCCAGCAGTTACCGACGAGCTCAGGGACAGCCCTATAATTCACCCCTCCACTTT. This sequence encodes CASSYRRAQGQPYNSPLHF.

The chain is built from TRBV28 and TRBJ2-3; maybe TRBD1 (5 bases). The V gene lost 10 bases and the J gene lost 0 bases, with 8 bases spanning the gap. The CDR3 covers 12 residues. Germline V gene data show CDR1 as MDHEN and CDR2 as SYDVKM. The CDR3 region has the DNA TGTGCCACGACAGAAAGCACAGATACGCAGTATTTT. Translated, it gives CATTESTDTQYF.

This clonotype was seen repeatedly, ten times or more. The gene calls are TRBV10-3 and TRBJ1-2; D might be TRBD1 (5 bases). The V end lost 6 bases, the J end lost 5 bases, and 13 bases lay between the germline ends. The CDR3 extends over 13 amino acids. Germline V gene data show CDR1 as ENHRY and CDR2 as SYGVKD. The CDR3 DNA reads TGTGCCATCAGCGGGACTTCCACTTATGGCTACACCTTC. This gives the protein CAISGTSTYGYTF.

The gene calls are TRBV11-3 and TRBJ2-1; 14 bases match TRBD2. Germline V gives CDR1 SGHNT, CDR2 YENEEA. The CDR3 consists of 15 residues. The V gene end was trimmed by 5 bases and the J gene end by 8 bases; junction bases not matched to a gene: 5. CDR3 sequence: CASSPGLAGVHEQFF. The CDR3 bases are TGTGCCAGCAGCCCGGGACTAGCGGGAGTACATGAGCAGTTCTTC.

This clonotype was found many times. The rearrangement links TRBV28 to TRBJ2-7; TRBD1 agrees at 9 bases. Trimming removed 5 bases from V and 4 bases from J; junction bases left unmatched: 6. Germline V gives CDR1 MDHEN, CDR2 SYDVKM. The CDR3 loop spans 14 amino acids. CDR3 loop: CASSRRQGVYEQYF. CDR3 DNA: TGTGCCAGCAGTCGACGACAGGGGGTGTACGAGCAGTACTTC. The full variable domain, completed using reference TRBV28 and TRBJ2-7, is DVKVTQSSRYLVKRTGEKVFLECVQDMDHENMFWYRQDPGLGLRLIYFSYDVKMKEKGDIPEGYSVSREKKERFSLILESASTNQTSMYLCASSRRQGVYEQYFGPGTRLTVT.

This clonotype was observed many times. The J gene is TRBJ1-6, the V gene TRBV27; no firm D call. Germline CDR1 reads MNHEY; CDR2 reads SMNVEV (reference sequence). Trimming cost V 7 bases and J 7 bases, with 14 bases left between them. There are 14 residues in the CDR3. DNA for the CDR3: TGTGCCAGCAAGGAGGTGTCAGGCAATTCACCCCTCCACTTT. This codes for CASKEVSGNSPLHF.

Note on this clonotype: One junction end disagrees with the germline gene, perhaps due to a read error. The CDR3 is CASSPLRVGNEQHF. The CDR3 DNA reads as TGTGCCAGCAGCCCCCTACGGGTCGGGAACGAGCAGCACTTC. The V gene is TRBV15, the J gene TRBJ2-7; TRBD2 is a possible D gene (5 bases). Germline CDR1 is LNHNV and CDR2 is YYDKDF (reference sequence). The CDR3 sequence is 14 residues long. Together with reference TRBV15 and TRBJ2-7, the CDR3 gives the full variable domain: DAMVIQNPRYQVTQFGKPVTLSCSQTLNHNVMYWYQQKSSQAPKLLFHYYDKDFNNEADTPDNFQSRRPNTSFCFLDIRSPGLGDTAMYLCASSPLRVGNEQHFGPGTRLTVT.